This T cell receptor beta chain came from a study of human CD4 T cells and Enterobacteriaceae. The assay was immunoSEQ multiplex PCR, and TCRdb's table has in-frame clones only and misses some. The repertoire holds 25,000 to 30,000 clones, with approximately 84% as singletons. Sorting took every CD4+ cell except CD45RA+CCR7+CD95- naive cells, reaching over 95% purity. Blood from healthy donors was obtained in Switzerland from donation centers. Sorted cells lacked CD8+, CD14+, CD16+, CD56+, CD19+ and CD25-bright cells. Material for sequencing was memory CD4+ T cells from blood. This clonotype was sampled from a human donor in good health.

This CDR3 is CASSTSQNTEAFF. CDR3 in DNA: TGTGCCAGTAGTACCTCCCAAAACACTGAAGCTTTCTTT. The chain is built from TRBV19 and TRBJ1-1; D is unclear. Germline lookup yields CDR1 LNHDA and CDR2 SQIVND (reference sequence). Trimming pared 4 bases from V and 2 bases from J, leaving 8 bases between. This CDR3 is 13 amino acids long.